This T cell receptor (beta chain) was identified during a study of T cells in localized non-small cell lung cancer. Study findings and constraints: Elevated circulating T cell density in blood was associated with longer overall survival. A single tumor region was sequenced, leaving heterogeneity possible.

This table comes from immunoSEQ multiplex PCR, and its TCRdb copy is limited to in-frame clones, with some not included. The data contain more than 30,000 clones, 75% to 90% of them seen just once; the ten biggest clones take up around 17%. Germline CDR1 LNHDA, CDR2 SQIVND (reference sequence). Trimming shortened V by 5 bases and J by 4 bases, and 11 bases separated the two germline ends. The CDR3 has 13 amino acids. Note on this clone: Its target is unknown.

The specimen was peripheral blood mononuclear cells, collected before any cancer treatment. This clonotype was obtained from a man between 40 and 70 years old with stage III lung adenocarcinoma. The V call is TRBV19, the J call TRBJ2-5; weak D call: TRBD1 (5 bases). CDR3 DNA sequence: TGTGCCAGTAGTCCAGGGTTTCGAGAGACCCAGTACTTC. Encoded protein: CASSPGFRETQYF.